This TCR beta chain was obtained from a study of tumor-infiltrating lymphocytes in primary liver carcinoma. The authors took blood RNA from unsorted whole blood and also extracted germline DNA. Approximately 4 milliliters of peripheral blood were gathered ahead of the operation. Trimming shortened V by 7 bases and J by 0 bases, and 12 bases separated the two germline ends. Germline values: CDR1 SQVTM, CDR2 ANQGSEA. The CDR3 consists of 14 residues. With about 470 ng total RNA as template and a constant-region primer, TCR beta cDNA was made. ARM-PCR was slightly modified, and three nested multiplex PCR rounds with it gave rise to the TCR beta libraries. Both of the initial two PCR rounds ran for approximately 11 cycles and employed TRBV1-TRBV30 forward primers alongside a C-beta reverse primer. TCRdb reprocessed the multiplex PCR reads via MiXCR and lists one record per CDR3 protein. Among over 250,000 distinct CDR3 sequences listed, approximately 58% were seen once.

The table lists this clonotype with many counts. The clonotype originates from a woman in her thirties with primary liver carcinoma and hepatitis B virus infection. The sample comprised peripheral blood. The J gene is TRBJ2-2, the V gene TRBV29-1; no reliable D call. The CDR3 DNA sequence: TGCAGCGCCCTCGACCGGTCGAACACCGGGGAGCTGTTTTTT. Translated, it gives CSALDRSNTGELFF.